The source of this T cell receptor (beta chain) is a study of T cells expressing NK-cell markers. Per the germline V gene, CDR1 is DFQATT and CDR2 is SNEGSKA (reference sequence). The CDR3 is made up of 14 amino acids. TCRdb re-called the 5' RACE reads; every CDR3 protein appears as one record, without DNA. The clone table shows approximately 460,000 distinct CDR3 sequences, with the ten largest holding roughly 8%. Input material: blood T cells: a sorted CD56 or NKG2C T cell subset, CD4+ or CD8+ T cells, or bulk PBMC T cells (not recorded which). The sequence was collected from a woman aged 18-70 years in good health. This rearrangement joins TRBV20-1 to TRBJ2-6. The CDR3: CSASASTGANVLTF.